This T cell receptor beta chain was found in a study of CD8 T cells in ankylosing spondylitis. Study findings and constraints: Some motif variants were previously reported in reactive arthritis synovial fluid and blood. From matched ankylosing spondylitis synovial fluid, disease-linked clones were reportedly recovered at significantly enriched levels. A motif of under ten highly homologous TCR beta variants was seen as apparently characteristic of ankylosing spondylitis blood.

As concerns this clonotype: What it recognizes is unknown.

Generation of TCR beta libraries employed quantitative 5'-RACE incorporating molecular barcodes. Via MiXCR, TCRdb re-called the 5' RACE reads, giving one row per CDR3 protein. The data hold approximately 220,000 distinct CDR3 sequences, with approximately 20% observed a single time. The germline V and J ends were trimmed by 4 bases and 3 bases, with 7 bases remaining between them. The CDR3 has 12 residues. Germline V gives CDR1 SNHLY, CDR2 FYNNEI. This receptor was identified in a male donor with ankylosing spondylitis. The specimen was blood, either unsorted or a sorted T cell fraction (not recorded which). This sequence joins TRBV2 and TRBJ2-7, with D unclear. CDR3 sequence reads: CASSVHYYEQYF. The CDR3 DNA follows: TGTGCCAGCAGTGTGCATTACTACGAGCAGTACTTC.